The text below deals with one T cell receptor (beta chain). Antigen unknown. These data belong to a study of response to subunit inactivated influenza vaccine. Study-wide findings and caveats: Only a handful of new T cells, the authors suggested, are recruited with each seasonal influenza vaccination.

This CDR3 comprises 13 residues. V lost 7 bases and J lost 5, with 15 bases in between. Germline CDR1 and CDR2: WSHSY and SAAADI. One entry per CDR3 protein results from TCRdb running MiXCR on the RT-PCR reads. The sample has 150,000 to 200,000 distinct CDR3 sequences, 12% seen once. These data are also associated with another study on T cells expressing NK-cell markers. From that second work: With UMIs, 5'RACE template switching was used to make TCR beta cDNA. Sequencing of TCR beta repertoires drew on sorted CD3+CD56+NKG2C+, CD3+CD56+NKG2C- and CD3+CD56-NKG2C+ T cells.

The sequencing here drew on CD8+ T cells sorted from PBMCs, taken approximately 13 days after vaccination. This sequence originates from a man aged 45-65 years who received an inactivated influenza vaccine. The V and J genes are TRBV10-2 and TRBJ2-7, with unresolved D. The CDR3 nucleotides read TGCGCCAGCACCTGGGGATTAGGAAACGAGCAGTACTTC. Translation: CASTWGLGNEQYF.